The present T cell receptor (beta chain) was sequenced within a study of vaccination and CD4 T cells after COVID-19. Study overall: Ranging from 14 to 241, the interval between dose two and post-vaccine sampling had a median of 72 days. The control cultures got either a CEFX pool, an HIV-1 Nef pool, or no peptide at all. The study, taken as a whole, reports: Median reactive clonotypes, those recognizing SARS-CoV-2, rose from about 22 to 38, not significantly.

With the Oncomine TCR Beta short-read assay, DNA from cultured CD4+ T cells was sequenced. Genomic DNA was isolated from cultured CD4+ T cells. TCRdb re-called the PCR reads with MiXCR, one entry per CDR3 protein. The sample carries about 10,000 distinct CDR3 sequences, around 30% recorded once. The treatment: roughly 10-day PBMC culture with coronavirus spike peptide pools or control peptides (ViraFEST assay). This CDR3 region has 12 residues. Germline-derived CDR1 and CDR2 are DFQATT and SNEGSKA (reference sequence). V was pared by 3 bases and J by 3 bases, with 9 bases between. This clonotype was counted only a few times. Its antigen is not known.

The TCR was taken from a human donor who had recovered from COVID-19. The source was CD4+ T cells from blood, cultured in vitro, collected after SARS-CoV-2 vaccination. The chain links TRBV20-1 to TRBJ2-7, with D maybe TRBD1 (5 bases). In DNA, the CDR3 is TGCAGTGCTAGGTCCCAGGGCTACGAGCAGTACTTC. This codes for CSARSQGYEQYF.